This passage covers 9 T cell receptor beta chains from one sample sequenced in a study of CD8 T cells in ankylosing spondylitis (dated by TCRdb to the late 2010s). Receptor amplification or capture employed 5' RACE. TCRdb names Illumina HiSeq 2500 as the instrument used. TCRdb trimmed the raw reads at Q25, called clones with MiXCR and kept productive beta chains. CDR3 protein sequences are deduplicated, and each keeps its most common genes and DNA. Across this sample there are about 200,000 distinct CDR3 sequences, with around a quarter seen only once. The ten largest make up less than 8.5% of the sample. The sequencing sample was made of blood, either unsorted or a sorted T cell fraction (not recorded which). The receptors derive from a male donor with ankylosing spondylitis or in good health (not recorded which).

This clonotype was counted between two and nine times. The rearrangement joins TRBV20-1 to TRBJ2-5; D not resolved. This CDR3 comprises 15 residues. Deletions cut 3 bases from V and 4 bases from J, with 18 bases between. Per the germline V gene, CDR1 is DFQATT and CDR2 is SNEGSKA (reference sequence). The CDR3 nucleotides are TGCAGTGCTAGCCCCAGGAGAGTCTCAGGAGAGACCCAGTACTTC. Its translation is CSASPRRVSGETQYF.

In this sample, this clonotype turned up many times. The J gene is TRBJ2-1, the V gene TRBV5-1; D is perhaps TRBD2 (6 bases). In germline, CDR1 is SGHRS, CDR2 YFSETQ. The CDR3 covers 14 residues. V lost 4 bases, J lost 7 bases, and 15 bases lay in between. Here the CDR3 reads CASSTGLQGNEQFF. In DNA form, the CDR3 reads TGCGCCAGCAGCACGGGACTCCAAGGGAATGAGCAGTTCTTC.

The gene calls are TRBV25-1 and TRBJ2-5, with unresolved D. This CDR3 region has 15 residues. CDR1 MGHDK and CDR2 SYGVNS come from the germline V gene. V shed 1 base and J shed 5 bases, with 14 bases lying between them. In DNA, the CDR3 is TGTGCCAGCAGTGAATCGGTCAGGCCCGGGGAGACCCAGTACTTC. Protein: CASSESVRPGETQYF.

The chain couples TRBV30 to TRBJ1-2; a possible D gene is TRBD1 (5 bases). The V and J ends lost 4 bases and 0 bases respectively, with 21 bases between them. CDR1 GTSNPN and CDR2 SVGIG come from the germline V gene (reference sequence). The CDR3 sequence is 17 residues long. CDR3 sequence: CAWIPSGPGGPNYGYTF. In DNA form, the CDR3 reads TGTGCCTGGATCCCTTCGGGGCCCGGAGGCCCTAACTATGGCTACACCTTC. The entire variable domain, with the rest obtained from reference TRBV30 and TRBJ1-2, is as follows: SQTIHQWPATLVQPVGSPLSLECTVEGTSNPNLYWYRQAAGRGLQLLFYSVGIGQISSEVPQNLSASRPQDRQFILSSKKLLLSDSGFYLCAWIPSGPGGPNYGYTFGSGTRLTVV.

This clonotype was detected ten times or more. The chain has TRBV5-6 and TRBJ1-1, with D hard to call. Trimming shortened V by 4 bases and J by 8 bases, and 15 bases separated the two germline ends. CDR1 and CDR2 (germline): SGHDT, YYEEEE. The CDR3 extends over 13 amino acids. The CDR3 reads CASSQDNALEAFF. CDR3 coding DNA: TGTGCCAGCAGCCAAGATAACGCGTTGGAAGCTTTCTTT.

V usage is TRBV9 and J usage is TRBJ2-2; D unresolved. V was shortened by 0 bases and J by 5 bases, with 8 bases between the two germline ends. The CDR3 has 14 amino acids. The V gene's germline CDR1 is SGDLS and CDR2 YYNGEE. As DNA, the CDR3 is TGTGCCAGCAGCGTAGACTATCGTACCGGGGAGCTGTTTTTT. Its translation: CASSVDYRTGELFF.

This clonotype showed up just a few times. The genes are TRBV12-3 or TRBV12-4 and TRBJ1-2; TRBD1 aligns across 7 bases. Trimming took 4 bases from V and 4 from J; bases not matched to a gene: 6. The CDR3 is 14 residues long. The CDR3 spells CASSSVRGIYGYTF. As DNA, the CDR3 is TGTGCCAGCAGTTCGGTCAGGGGGATCTATGGCTACACCTTC.

The chain uses TRBV12-3 or TRBV12-4 and TRBJ2-7, with TRBD1 matching 7 bases. The CDR3 is made up of 14 amino acids. Germline trimming cut 5 bases from V and 4 bases from J; bases unmatched to any gene: 8. The CDR3 region is CASSTSGGAYEQYF. CDR3 nucleotides: TGTGCCAGCAGTACCTCAGGGGGTGCATACGAGCAGTACTTC.

This clonotype was observed many times. The chain links TRBV7-2 to TRBJ1-4; D call uncertain. With 2 bases removed from V and 8 bases from J, the gap between germline ends came to 6 bases. CDR3 length: 12 residues. Germline V gene sequence: CDR1 SGHTA, CDR2 FQGNSA. The CDR3 DNA follows: TGTGCCAGCAGCTTACTGGGGGAAAAACTGTTTTTT. Protein sequence: CASSLLGEKLFF.